Listed below are T cell receptor beta chains from one sample, sequenced in a study of T cell repertoires in cytomegalovirus infection. TCRdb re-analysed the reads in MiXCR, keeping a single row per CDR3 protein. This sample yields roughly 190,000 distinct CDR3 sequences, of which roughly 9% are seen a single time; about 4.2% belongs to the top ten. Sequences were obtained from PBMCs. These receptor sequences come from a human donor in good health (CMV status not recorded). Some clones in this sample may be carry-over from other donors' samples. Each CDR3 is given with its conserved first and last residue. The D gene is left open where the match is weak. Expanded clones get a size class; other rows say once, few or many, or leave the size out.

j_gene	v_gene	abundance	d_gene	CDR3nt	CDR3aa
TRBJ1-5	TRBV6-1	many	TRBD1	TGTGCCTCGGGACGGGACAGGGGGTTAGGGAGCAATCAGCCCCAGCATTTT	CASGRDRGLGSNQPQHF
TRBJ1-5	TRBV12-3/TRBV12-4	few	.	TGTGCCAGCAGTTTAGGAGGCAGGGTAAATCAGCCCCAGCATTTT	CASSLGGRVNQPQHF
TRBJ1-2	TRBV7-9	.	.	TGTGCCAGCAGCCATAACAGGGTTGGCTACACCTTC	CASSHNRVGYTF
TRBJ2-5	TRBV20-1	.	.	TGCAGTGGGAACCAAGTGGGACCCAGCCAAGAGACCCAGTACTTC	CSGNQVGPSQETQYF
TRBJ1-5	TRBV12-3/TRBV12-4	many	TRBD1	TGTGCCAGCAGTTTAATCGGACAGGGGGATCAGCCCCAGCATTTT	CASSLIGQGDQPQHF
TRBJ1-6	TRBV12-3/TRBV12-4	many	.	TGTGCCAGCAGTTTCCGGAGCTCCTATAATTCACCCCTCCACTTT	CASSFRSSYNSPLHF
TRBJ1-6	TRBV7-2	many	.	TGTGCCAGTCAGGAAGAAGGATTGGGATCACCCCTCCACTTT	CASQEEGLGSPLHF
TRBJ2-1	TRBV7-2	many	TRBD2	TGTGCCAGCAGCCCCGGGACTACCCGTGAGCAGTTCTTC	CASSPGTTREQFF
TRBJ1-6	TRBV14	.	.	TGTGCCAGCAGCCAAGACCCGCTTCGGAGGGTCGGGTCCTATAATTCACCCCTCCACTTT	CASSQDPLRRVGSYNSPLHF
TRBJ2-1	TRBV20-1	few	TRBD2	TGCAGTGCTAGAGATGGGACTAGCGGATACAATGAGCAGTTCTTC	CSARDGTSGYNEQFF
TRBJ2-2	TRBV20-1	many	TRBD1	TGCAGTGCTAGGAAGACAGGGATCTACACCGGGGAGCTGTTTTTT	CSARKTGIYTGELFF
TRBJ1-2	TRBV12-3/TRBV12-4	.	TRBD1	TGTGCCAGCAGTTCCGGACAGGGGGAATTTGGCTACACCTTC	CASSSGQGEFGYTF
TRBJ2-3	TRBV23-1	many	.	TGCGCCAGCAGTCAATCTAACAGCACAGATACGCAGTATTTT	CASSQSNSTDTQYF
TRBJ2-1	TRBV7-2	many	.	TGTGCCAGCAGCTTAGGAGGACTTCACAATGAGCAGTTCTTC	CASSLGGLHNEQFF
TRBJ1-5	TRBV7-2	many	.	TGTGCCAGCAGTCGGGACGGACTCGAGCCCCAGCATTTT	CASSRDGLEPQHF
TRBJ2-7	TRBV14	many	.	TGTGCCAGCAGCCTATATGGCGGAAACTACGAGCAGTACTTC	CASSLYGGNYEQYF
TRBJ2-1	TRBV7-2	many	TRBD2	TGTGCCAGCAGCATGTCTAGCGGGTCCATTTACAATGAGCAGTTCTTC	CASSMSSGSIYNEQFF
TRBJ1-5	TRBV7-2	many	TRBD1	TGTGCCAGCAGCTCCCCAGGGGGCCATCAGCCCCAGCATTTT	CASSSPGGHQPQHF
TRBJ1-5	TRBV2	.	.	TGTGCCAGCAGTGAATACATTTATAGCAATCAGCCCCAGCATTTT	CASSEYIYSNQPQHF
TRBJ2-7	TRBV5-4	many	.	TGTGCCAGCAGCTCGCGGGACGAGCAGTACTTC	CASSSRDEQYF